The source of this T cell receptor beta chain is a study of graft-versus-host responses after intestinal transplantation. Background on the study: The whole recipient group had anti-thymocyte globulin induction followed by tacrolimus and steroids for approximately three years.

Profiled with immunoSEQ multiplex PCR; TCRdb holds only in-frame clones, not every one. The data show tens of thousands of clones, 90% to 95% seen once. Germline V gene sequence: CDR1 SGDLS, CDR2 YYNGEE. The CDR3 totals 15 residues. V was shortened by 0 bases and J by 2 bases, with 10 bases between the two germline ends. Whole-study findings and limits: Individuals who had graft-donor T cell macrochimerism had allografts that showed high graft-versus-host to host-versus-graft clonal ratios. Early post-transplant HvG declines tracked with peak circulating GvH clone levels. GvH clones turned up in recipient marrow; some had shown up first in ileum or blood.

With respect to this clone: Its antigen is unidentified.

The rearrangement uses TRBV9 and TRBJ2-3, with D unclear. This TCR came from a human donor who received an intestinal transplant. The material sequenced was unstimulated CD4+ T cells sorted from spleen or lymph node cells, taken before intestinal transplant. The CDR3 protein is CASSVAVTYTDTQYF. CDR3 nucleotide sequence: TGTGCCAGCAGCGTAGCCGTTACCTACACAGATACGCAGTATTTT.